A selection of T cell receptor beta chains follows, all from one sample in a study. One entry per CDR3 protein, called by TCRdb with MiXCR from the RT-PCR reads. This table has 650,000 to 800,000 distinct CDR3 sequences, 14% appearing once. Sample: memory CD4+ T cells from blood. All receptors derive from a female donor in good health, serving as a healthy control. The CDR3 runs from the conserved cysteine through the conserved F or W. D genes are given only for firm matches. Clone size is given for some rows only: seen once, a few or many times, or a class if the clone is expanded.

DNA	CDR3	size	V	J	D
TGTGCCAGCAGCCCCCGGAGTACCACCGTACAAGAGACCCAGTACTTC	CASSPRSTTVQETQYF	few	TRBV3-1	TRBJ2-5	-
TGTGCCAGCTCACCCTTCGGACTAGCGGATAACGAGCAGTACTTC	CASSPFGLADNEQYF	few	TRBV18	TRBJ2-7	TRBD2
TGTGCCAGCAGCTTTACGGGGCCGGCCAACGAGCAGTACTTC	CASSFTGPANEQYF	once	TRBV7-9	TRBJ2-7	-
TGTGCCAGCTCACCGCCCGGGACAAACATGAACACTGAAGCTTTCTTT	CASSPPGTNMNTEAFF	-	TRBV18	TRBJ1-1	-
TGCAGCGTTCCTGGCGGGTCTACAACTAGCACAGATACGCAGTATTTT	CSVPGGSTTSTDTQYF	many	TRBV29-1	TRBJ2-3	-
TGTGCCTGGAGTGTACGTCAGCTTATTAACTATGGCTACACCTTC	CAWSVRQLINYGYTF	-	TRBV30	TRBJ1-2	-
TGCAGTGCTAGAGAACCCCGGACGTCTAACTATGGCTACACCTTC	CSAREPRTSNYGYTF	-	TRBV20-1	TRBJ1-2	-
TGTGCCAGCTCACCCAATCTAGCGGCGAACACCGGGGAGCTGTTTTTT	CASSPNLAANTGELFF	-	TRBV18	TRBJ2-2	TRBD2
TGCGCCAGCAGCTTGGACAGGGCGGAATATGGCTACACCTTC	CASSLDRAEYGYTF	few	TRBV5-1	TRBJ1-2	-
TGTGCCAGCAGTCCCGGGTCAACCCAAAGAAACACCATATATTTT	CASSPGSTQRNTIYF	many	TRBV6-5	TRBJ1-3	-
TGTGCCAGCACCGAGACAGGGATGAGGCGTGAGCAGTACTTC	CASTETGMRREQYF	-	TRBV12-3/TRBV12-4	TRBJ2-7	TRBD1
TGCAGTGCTAAGTCGGGGGGGTTTGGATATAATTCACCCCTCCACTTT	CSAKSGGFGYNSPLHF	-	TRBV20-1	TRBJ1-6	-
TGTGCCAGTGGGGGGAGCTCCTACAATGAGCAGTTCTTC	CASGGSSYNEQFF	-	TRBV11-2	TRBJ2-1	-
TGTGCCACCAGCAGAGAAGGGTCAGGGCTGTTCACAGATACGCAGTATTTT	CATSREGSGLFTDTQYF	few	TRBV15	TRBJ2-3	-
TGTGCCAGCAGTTTGAGTCCAGGGACAGTCAATGAGCAGTTCTTC	CASSLSPGTVNEQFF	few	TRBV28	TRBJ2-1	TRBD1
TGTGCCAGCAGCCTAGTAGGGGGACCCCTCCACTTT	CASSLVGGPLHF	few	TRBV27	TRBJ1-6	-
TGTGCCAGCAGTATTGCAGGGGTTCGCACAGATACGCAGTATTTT	CASSIAGVRTDTQYF	-	TRBV2	TRBJ2-3	-
TGTGCCTCGGGAGCCACGGACACTGAAGCTTTCTTT	CASGATDTEAFF	once	TRBV28	TRBJ1-1	-
TGTGCCAGCAGACAGGGACTAGCGGGCGAAGGGACCCAGTACTTC	CASRQGLAGEGTQYF	-	TRBV28	TRBJ2-5	TRBD2
TGCGCCAGCAGCTTTGTGGGGACAGGGGAAGAGACCCAGTACTTC	CASSFVGTGEETQYF	few	TRBV5-1	TRBJ2-5	TRBD1
TGTGCCAGCAGCAACAGGGAAGGCAATCAGCCCCAGCATTTT	CASSNREGNQPQHF	-	TRBV6-2/TRBV6-3	TRBJ1-5	-
TGTGCCACCAGCAGAGATCTTCAGGGGGCCGGAGAGACCCAGTACTTC	CATSRDLQGAGETQYF	-	TRBV15	TRBJ2-5	TRBD1
TGTGCCAGCAGTTTAAGCGGGGGGAATTCACCCCTCCACTTT	CASSLSGGNSPLHF	many	TRBV12-3/TRBV12-4	TRBJ1-6	-
TGTGCCAGCAGCTTAGGAGGCGGAGGCATACGGAAAGCTTTCTTT	CASSLGGGGIRKAFF	few	TRBV7-9	TRBJ1-1	-
TGTGCCAGCAGTTTCAATCGGCACGAGCAGTACTTC	CASSFNRHEQYF	many	TRBV12-3/TRBV12-4	TRBJ2-7	-
TGTGCCAGCAGTTACTCGGGACTAGCGGTACACCGGGCTGAGCAGTTCTTC	CASSYSGLAVHRAEQFF	-	TRBV6-2/TRBV6-3	TRBJ2-1	TRBD2
TGTGCCATCAGTGAGTCAGGGAACACCTACGAGCAGTACTTC	CAISESGNTYEQYF	-	TRBV10-3	TRBJ2-7	-
TGCGCCAGCAGCCAAGAGGTCCGGGTCGGGGAGCTGTTTTTT	CASSQEVRVGELFF	many	TRBV4-3	TRBJ2-2	-
TGCGCCAGCAGTCCCGGGACAGTGGCAGAGACCCAGTACTTC	CASSPGTVAETQYF	-	TRBV5-1	TRBJ2-5	TRBD1
TGTGCCAGCAGCTTAACGGGCGGGGGGGCTGGCACAGATACGCAGTATTTT	CASSLTGGGAGTDTQYF	-	TRBV7-3	TRBJ2-3	TRBD2
TGTGCCAGCAGCGTAGCTACGGCGTCCGATGGCTACACCTTC	CASSVATASDGYTF	few	TRBV9	TRBJ1-2	-
TGTGCCAGCACCTGGGAAGCCTATAGCAATCAGCCCCAGCATTTT	CASTWEAYSNQPQHF	many	TRBV28	TRBJ1-5	-
TGTGCCTGGAGCGCCCCCCCAGGTGGGACTGAAGCTTTCTTT	CAWSAPPGGTEAFF	-	TRBV30	TRBJ1-1	-
TGCAGCGCATCGGACCTTAGCGACAATGAGCAGTTCTTC	CSASDLSDNEQFF	-	TRBV29-1	TRBJ2-1	-
TGTGCCAGCAGCCAAGGGGGGGACGGAGGATATGGCTACACCTTC	CASSQGGDGGYGYTF	few	TRBV4-2	TRBJ1-2	-
TGCGCCAGCAGTCGGCGGCGGGAAGGCTACGAGCAGTACTTC	CASSRRREGYEQYF	-	TRBV4-3	TRBJ2-7	-
TGCGCCAGCAGCTTTGGCGGGGAGGGGAACTATGGCTACACCTTC	CASSFGGEGNYGYTF	-	TRBV5-1	TRBJ1-2	-
TGCAGTGCAACCGTATATCGGGCCGGTGAAAAACTGTTTTTT	CSATVYRAGEKLFF	-	TRBV20-1	TRBJ1-4	-
TGTGCCAGCAGTTTGCAGGGCCCTCCGGCTGAGGATGAGCAGTTCTTC	CASSLQGPPAEDEQFF	many	TRBV12-3/TRBV12-4	TRBJ2-1	-
TGCGCCAGCAGCCAAGGAAGCGGCAGCACAGATACGCAGTATTTT	CASSQGSGSTDTQYF	many	TRBV4-1	TRBJ2-3	-
TGTGCCAGCAGCTACGATCGTGGGACTAGCTATAACGAGCAGTACTTC	CASSYDRGTSYNEQYF	many	TRBV5-6	TRBJ2-7	TRBD2
TGTGCCAGCAGCGTCGGTCTAGGGCAGGGCTATGGCTACACCTTC	CASSVGLGQGYGYTF	few	TRBV9	TRBJ1-2	-
TGCGCCAGCAGCTTGAATGTAGTGGGCCGGGACACCGGGGAGCTGTTTTTT	CASSLNVVGRDTGELFF	few	TRBV5-1	TRBJ2-2	-
TGTGCCAGCAGCTCCCTCGGGGGGGCAGGAGGCTACACCTTC	CASSSLGGAGGYTF	many	TRBV5-5	TRBJ1-2	-
TGTGCCATCAGTGATGGACCGGCGGCAGATACGCAGTATTTT	CAISDGPAADTQYF	many	TRBV10-3	TRBJ2-3	-
TGTGCCAGCAGTCTCAGTTTCGATGAGCAGTTCTTC	CASSLSFDEQFF	-	TRBV6-1	TRBJ2-1	-
TGCAGTGCTAGGGACAGTAAGAGCAATGAGCAGTTCTTC	CSARDSKSNEQFF	-	TRBV20-1	TRBJ2-1	-
TGCAGTGCTTACCCTCCTGGACAGGGTAATTCACCCCTCCACTTT	CSAYPPGQGNSPLHF	many	TRBV20-1	TRBJ1-6	TRBD1
TGCGCCAGCAGCACTGGGACAGGTCTGTCTGGGGCCAACGTCCTGACTTTC	CASSTGTGLSGANVLTF	-	TRBV5-1	TRBJ2-6	TRBD1
TGCGCCAGCAGCCAAGAGGCTAGCGGGGGGGCAGAGACCCAGTACTTC	CASSQEASGGAETQYF	-	TRBV4-3	TRBJ2-5	TRBD2
TGTGCCAGCTCACCGTCGACAGCTATTAATTCACCCCTCCACTTT	CASSPSTAINSPLHF	-	TRBV18	TRBJ1-6	-
TGTGCCAGCAGCTTAGCGCACGGAACCTCCTACAATGAGCAGTTCTTC	CASSLAHGTSYNEQFF	few	TRBV7-2	TRBJ2-1	-
TGTGCCAGCAGCTTAGTAGACGTGCCTGAAGCTTTCTTT	CASSLVDVPEAFF	few	TRBV7-2	TRBJ1-1	-